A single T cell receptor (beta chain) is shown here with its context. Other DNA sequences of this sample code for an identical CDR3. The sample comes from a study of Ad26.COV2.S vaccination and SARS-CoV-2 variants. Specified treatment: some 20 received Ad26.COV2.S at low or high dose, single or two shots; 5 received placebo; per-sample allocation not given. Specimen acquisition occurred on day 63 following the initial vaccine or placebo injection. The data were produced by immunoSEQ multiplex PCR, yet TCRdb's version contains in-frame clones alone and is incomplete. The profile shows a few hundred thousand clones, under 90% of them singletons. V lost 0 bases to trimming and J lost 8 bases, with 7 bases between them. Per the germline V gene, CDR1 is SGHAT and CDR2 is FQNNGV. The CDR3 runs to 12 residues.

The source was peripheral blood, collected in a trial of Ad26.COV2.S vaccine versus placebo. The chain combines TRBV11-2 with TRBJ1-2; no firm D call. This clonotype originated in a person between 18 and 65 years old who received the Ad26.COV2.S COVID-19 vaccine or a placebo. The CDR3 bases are TGTGCCAGCAGCTTAGATCGAGTGGGCTACACCTTC. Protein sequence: CASSLDRVGYTF.